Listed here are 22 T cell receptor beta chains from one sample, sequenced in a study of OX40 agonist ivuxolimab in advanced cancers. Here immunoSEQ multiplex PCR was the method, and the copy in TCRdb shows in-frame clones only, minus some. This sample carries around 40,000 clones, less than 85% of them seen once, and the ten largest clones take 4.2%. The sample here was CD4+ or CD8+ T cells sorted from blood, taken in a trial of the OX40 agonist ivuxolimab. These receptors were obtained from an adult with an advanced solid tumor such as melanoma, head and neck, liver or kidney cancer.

The CDR3, as DNA: TGTGCCAGCTCACTCCCTTCAGGGGGCCGCTACAATGAGCAGTTCTTC. Protein: CASSLPSGGRYNEQFF. The rearrangement uses TRBV18 and TRBJ2-1, with 8 bases matching TRBD1. The CDR3 extends over 16 amino acids. Looked up from germline, CDR1 is KGHSH and CDR2 is LQKENI. Unmatched junction bases numbered 8, after V lost 4 bases and J lost 3 bases.

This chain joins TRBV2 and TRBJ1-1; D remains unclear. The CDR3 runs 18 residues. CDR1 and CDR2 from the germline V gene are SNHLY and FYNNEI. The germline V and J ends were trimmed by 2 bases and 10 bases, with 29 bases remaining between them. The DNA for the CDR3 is TGTGCCAGCAGTGAATCTGTCTACGGTGCAGGAGCCGAAAATAGAGCTTTCTTT. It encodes CASSESVYGAGAENRAFF.

CDR3 DNA sequence: TGTGCCAGTAATACCGGACTTATGAACACTGAAGCTTTCTTT. This sequence encodes CASNTGLMNTEAFF. J is TRBJ1-1 and V is TRBV19; no definite D call. CDR3 length: 14 amino acids. CDR1 LNHDA and CDR2 SQIVND come from the germline V gene (reference sequence). V gave up 7 bases and J gave up 0 bases, with 12 bases separating them. Based on the CDR3 plus reference TRBV19 and TRBJ1-1, the full variable domain is DGGITQSPKYLFRKEGQNVTLSCEQNLNHDAMYWYRQDPGQGLRLIYYSQIVNDFQKGDIAEGYSVSREKKESFPLTVTSAQKNPTAFYLCASNTGLMNTEAFFGQGTRLTVV.

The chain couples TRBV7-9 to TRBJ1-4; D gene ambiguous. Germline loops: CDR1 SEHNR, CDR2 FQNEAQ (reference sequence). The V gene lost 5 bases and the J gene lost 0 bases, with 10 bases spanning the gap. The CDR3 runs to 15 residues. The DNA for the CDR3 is TGTGCCAGCAGCGTGGGAATTACAACTAATGAAAAACTGTTTTTT. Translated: CASSVGITTNEKLFF.

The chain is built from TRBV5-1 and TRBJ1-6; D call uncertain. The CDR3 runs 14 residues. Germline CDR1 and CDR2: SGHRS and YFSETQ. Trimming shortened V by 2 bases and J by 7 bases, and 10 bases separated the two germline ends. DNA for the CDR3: TGCGCCAGCAGCTTTAACAGACCGAATTCACCCCTCCACTTT. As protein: CASSFNRPNSPLHF. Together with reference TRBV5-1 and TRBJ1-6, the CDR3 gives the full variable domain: KAGVTQTPRYLIKTRGQQVTLSCSPISGHRSVSWYQQTPGQGLQFLFEYFSETQRNKGNFPGRFSGRQFSNSRSEMNVSTLELGDSALYLCASSFNRPNSPLHFGNGTRLTVT.

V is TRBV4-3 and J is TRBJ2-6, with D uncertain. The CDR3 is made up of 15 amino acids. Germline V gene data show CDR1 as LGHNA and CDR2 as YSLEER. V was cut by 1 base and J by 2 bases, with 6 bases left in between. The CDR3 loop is CASSQGGAGANVLTF. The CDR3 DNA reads TGCGCCAGCAGCCAAGGTGGGGCTGGGGCCAACGTCCTGACTTTC.

CDR3 loop: CASSTPPTFGDVQETQYF. The CDR3, as DNA: TGTGCCAGCAGCACACCCCCTACCTTCGGGGATGTCCAAGAGACCCAGTACTTC. This chain joins TRBV7-8 and TRBJ2-5; D may be TRBD2 (5 bases). Germline V CDR1 and CDR2: SGHVS, FQNEAQ. The CDR3 loop spans 18 amino acids. The ends were cut back, 5 bases at V and 1 base at J, with 23 bases in the middle.

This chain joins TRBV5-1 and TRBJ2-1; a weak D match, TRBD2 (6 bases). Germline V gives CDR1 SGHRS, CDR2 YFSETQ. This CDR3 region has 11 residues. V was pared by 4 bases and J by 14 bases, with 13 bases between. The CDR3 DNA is TGCGCCAGCAGCCTAAGACTAGAGAAGTTCTTC. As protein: CASSLRLEKFF.

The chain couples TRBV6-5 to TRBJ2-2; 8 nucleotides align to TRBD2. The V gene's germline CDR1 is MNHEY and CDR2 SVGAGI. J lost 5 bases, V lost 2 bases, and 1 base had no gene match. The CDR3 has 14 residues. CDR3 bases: TGTGCCAGCAGTTACCAGCGGGAGACCGGGGAGCTGTTTTTT. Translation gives CASSYQRETGELFF.

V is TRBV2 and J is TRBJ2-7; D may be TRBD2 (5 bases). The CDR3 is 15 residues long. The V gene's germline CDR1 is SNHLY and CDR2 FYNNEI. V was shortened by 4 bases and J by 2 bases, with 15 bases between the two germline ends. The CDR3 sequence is CASSARRDGAYEQYF. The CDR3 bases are TGTGCCAGCAGTGCGAGACGGGATGGTGCCTACGAGCAGTACTTC. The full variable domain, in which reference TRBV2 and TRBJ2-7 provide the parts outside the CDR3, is EPEVTQTPSHQVTQMGQEVILRCVPISNHLYFYWYRQILGQKVEFLVSFYNNEISEKSEIFDDQFSVERPDGSNFTLKIRSTKLEDSAMYFCASSARRDGAYEQYFGPGTRLTVT.

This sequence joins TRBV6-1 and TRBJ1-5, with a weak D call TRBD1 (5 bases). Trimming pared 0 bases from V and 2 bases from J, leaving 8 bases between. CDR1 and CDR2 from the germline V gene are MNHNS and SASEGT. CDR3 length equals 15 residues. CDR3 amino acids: CASSEAGEGNQPQHF. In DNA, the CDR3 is TGTGCCAGCAGTGAAGCGGGGGAGGGCAATCAGCCCCAGCATTTT.

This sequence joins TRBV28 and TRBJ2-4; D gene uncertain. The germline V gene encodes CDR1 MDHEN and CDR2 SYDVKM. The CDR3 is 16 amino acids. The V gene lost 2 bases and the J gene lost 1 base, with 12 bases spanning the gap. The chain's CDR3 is CASSLNPPGAKNIQYF. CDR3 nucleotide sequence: TGTGCCAGCAGTTTAAATCCCCCCGGGGCCAAAAACATTCAGTACTTC.

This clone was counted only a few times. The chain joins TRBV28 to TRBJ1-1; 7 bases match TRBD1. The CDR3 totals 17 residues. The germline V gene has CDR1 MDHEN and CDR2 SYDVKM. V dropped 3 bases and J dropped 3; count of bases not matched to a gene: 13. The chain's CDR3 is CASSLSRQGNSDTEAFF. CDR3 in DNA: TGTGCCAGCAGTTTGTCACGACAGGGTAATTCGGACACTGAAGCTTTCTTT.

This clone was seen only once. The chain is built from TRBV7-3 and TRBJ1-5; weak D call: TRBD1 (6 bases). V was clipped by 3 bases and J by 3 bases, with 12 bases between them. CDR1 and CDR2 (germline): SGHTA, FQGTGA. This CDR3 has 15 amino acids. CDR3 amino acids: CASSFSGGTNQPQHF. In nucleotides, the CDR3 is TGTGCCAGCAGCTTTTCCGGGGGCACCAATCAGCCCCAGCATTTT.

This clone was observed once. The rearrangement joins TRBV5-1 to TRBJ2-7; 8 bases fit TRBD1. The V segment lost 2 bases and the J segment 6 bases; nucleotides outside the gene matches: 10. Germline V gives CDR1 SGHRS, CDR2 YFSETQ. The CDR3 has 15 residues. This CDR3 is CASSLARDRNTEQYF. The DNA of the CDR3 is TGCGCCAGCAGCTTAGCCCGGGACAGGAATACCGAGCAGTACTTC.

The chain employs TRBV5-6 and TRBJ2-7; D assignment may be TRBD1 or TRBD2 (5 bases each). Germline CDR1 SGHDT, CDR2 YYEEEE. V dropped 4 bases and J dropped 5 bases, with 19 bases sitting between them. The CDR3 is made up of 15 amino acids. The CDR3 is CASSLGPGTGDEQYF. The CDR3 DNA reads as TGTGCCAGCAGCCTCGGCCCCGGGACCGGGGACGAGCAGTACTTC.

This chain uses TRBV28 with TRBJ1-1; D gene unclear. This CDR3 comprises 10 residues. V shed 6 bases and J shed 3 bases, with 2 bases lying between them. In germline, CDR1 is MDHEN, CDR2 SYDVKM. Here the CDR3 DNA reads TGTGCCAGCAGGGACACTGAAGCTTTCTTT. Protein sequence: CASRDTEAFF.

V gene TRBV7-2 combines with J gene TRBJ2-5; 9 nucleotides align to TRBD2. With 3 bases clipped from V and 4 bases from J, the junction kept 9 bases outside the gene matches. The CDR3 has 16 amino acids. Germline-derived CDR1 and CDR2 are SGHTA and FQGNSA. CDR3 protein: CASSFPAGGPGETQYF. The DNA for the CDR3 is TGTGCCAGCAGCTTTCCCGCGGGGGGGCCGGGAGAGACCCAGTACTTC.

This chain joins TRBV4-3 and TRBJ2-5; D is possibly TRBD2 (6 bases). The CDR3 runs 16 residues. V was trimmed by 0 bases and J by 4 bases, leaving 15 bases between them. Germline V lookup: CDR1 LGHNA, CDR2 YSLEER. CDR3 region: CASSQDRAGRGETQYF. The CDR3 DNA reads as TGCGCCAGCAGCCAAGATAGGGCGGGGCGCGGAGAGACCCAGTACTTC.

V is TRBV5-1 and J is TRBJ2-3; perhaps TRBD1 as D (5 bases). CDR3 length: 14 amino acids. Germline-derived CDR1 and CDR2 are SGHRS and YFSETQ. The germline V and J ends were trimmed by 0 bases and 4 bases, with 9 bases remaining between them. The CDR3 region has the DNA TGCGCCAGCAGCTTGGAGGGCAGGGCAGATACGCAGTATTTT. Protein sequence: CASSLEGRADTQYF.

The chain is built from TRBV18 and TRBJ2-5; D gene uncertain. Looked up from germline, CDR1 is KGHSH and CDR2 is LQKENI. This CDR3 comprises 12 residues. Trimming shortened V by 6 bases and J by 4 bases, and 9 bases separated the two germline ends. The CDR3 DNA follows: TGTGCCAGCTCCCAACAACGAGAGACCCAGTACTTC. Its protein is CASSQQRETQYF.

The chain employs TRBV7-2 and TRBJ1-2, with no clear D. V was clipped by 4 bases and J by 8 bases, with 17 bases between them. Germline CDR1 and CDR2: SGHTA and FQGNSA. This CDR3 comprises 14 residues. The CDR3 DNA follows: TGTGCCAGCAGCTCCCGAGGTTCCATCGGCGGCTACACCTTC. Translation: CASSSRGSIGGYTF. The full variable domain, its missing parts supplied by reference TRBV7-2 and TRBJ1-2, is GAGVSQSPSNKVTEKGKDVELRCDPISGHTALYWYRQSLGQGLEFLIYFQGNSAPDKSGLPSDRFSAERTGGSVSTLTIQRTQQEDSAVYLCASSSRGSIGGYTFGSGTRLTVV.